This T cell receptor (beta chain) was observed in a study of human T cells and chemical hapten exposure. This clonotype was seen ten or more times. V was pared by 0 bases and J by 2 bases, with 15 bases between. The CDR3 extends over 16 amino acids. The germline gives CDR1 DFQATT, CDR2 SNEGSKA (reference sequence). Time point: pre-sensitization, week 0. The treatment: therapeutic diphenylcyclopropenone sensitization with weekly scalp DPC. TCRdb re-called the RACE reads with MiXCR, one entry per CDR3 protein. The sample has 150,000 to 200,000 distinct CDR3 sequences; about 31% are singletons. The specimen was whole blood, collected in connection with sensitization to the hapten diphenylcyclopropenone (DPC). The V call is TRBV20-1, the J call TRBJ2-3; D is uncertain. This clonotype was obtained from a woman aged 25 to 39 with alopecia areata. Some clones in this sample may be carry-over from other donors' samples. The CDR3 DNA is TGCAGTGCTAGAGATCACCCGATCAGCCTCACAGATACGCAGTATTTT. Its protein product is CSARDHPISLTDTQYF.